This TCR beta chain was recorded in a study of blood T cell repertoires in COVID-19. At the level of the study: COVID-19 samples from acute and convalescent phases originated in the United States, Italy and Spain. Sources were T cells, B-cell-depleted T cells, or PBMCs; the material itself was cDNA or gDNA.

CDR1 is MNHEY and CDR2 is SVGAGI in the germline V gene. The CDR3 extends over 15 amino acids. With 3 bases removed from V and 10 bases from J, the gap between germline ends came to 22 bases. Authors' methods: Reference gene primer amplification yielded estimated nucleated cell counts. Profiling relied on immunoSEQ multiplex PCR, and the TCRdb table lists in-frame clones only, not all of them. That table is the source of V, J and clone size, and D and trimming were worked out from the DNA. The sample holds around 99,000 clones; approximately 82% are singletons and the top ten take 15% to 20%. This clonotype was sampled from a woman aged 55-69 years with acute or convalescent COVID-19. J is TRBJ2-7 and V is TRBV6-5; tentatively, D is TRBD1 (5 bases). Specimen: peripheral blood. The CDR3 nucleotides are TGTGCCAGCAGTTATTATAGACAGCCGTCCACCGGACAGTACTTC. It encodes CASSYYRQPSTGQYF.